This T cell receptor beta chain stems from a study of cytomegalovirus exposure and HLA in healthy donors. Unmatched junction bases numbered 7, after V lost 0 bases and J lost 5 bases. This CDR3 has 18 amino acids. Germline V gene data show CDR1 as LGHNA and CDR2 as YNFKEQ. A multiplex PCR was run with 60 Vbeta primers and 13 Jbeta primers. Produced via immunoSEQ multiplex PCR; TCRdb's table is partial and in-frame only. The sample includes approximately 210,000 clones, about three quarters seen only once; the top ten take over 2%. The sample taken for sequencing was PBMCs. This TCR came from a woman in her twenties or thirties in good health and CMV-seropositive. The genes are TRBV4-2 and TRBJ2-3, with 14 positions matching TRBD2. The CDR3 loop is CASSQEGGLAGVGDTQYF. The CDR3 DNA is TGTGCCAGCAGCCAAGAGGGGGGACTAGCGGGGGTGGGAGATACGCAGTATTTT.